This TCR beta chain was captured by sequencing in a study of T cell clones after liver transplantation. Study-wide background: Immunosuppression withdrawal was tried within 2 years after liver transplantation in this trial. Until 12-24 months post-transplant, subjects got standard immunosuppression and no induction. General study findings and limits: Post-transplant time points were not standardized, so conclusions are preliminary.

Clones were read by immunoSEQ multiplex PCR, and TCRdb kept only the in-frame ones, dropping some. The sample shows about 80,000 clones, roughly 85% of them seen only once. CDR1 and CDR2 (germline): SGDLS, YYNGEE. The CDR3 is made up of 14 amino acids. Trimming removed 0 bases at V and 2 bases at J, with 5 bases between. Notes on this clone: Its antigen is as yet unknown.

The input for sequencing was CD4+ T cells from blood, taken 46 months after liver transplant. This chain joins TRBV9 and TRBJ2-2; D unresolved. The sequence came from a human patient who received a liver transplant. Some T cells may be the graft donor's. The CDR3 loop reads CASSVATNTGELFF. The CDR3 DNA follows: TGTGCCAGCAGCGTAGCTACCAACACCGGGGAGCTGTTTTTT. The whole variable domain, filled in from reference TRBV9 and TRBJ2-2, reads DSGVTQTPKHLITATGQRVTLRCSPRSGDLSVYWYQQSLDQGLQFLIQYYNGEERAKGNILERFSAQQFPDLHSELNLSSLELGDSALYFCASSVATNTGELFFGEGSRLTVL.